The rows below give T cell receptor beta chains drawn from one sample of a study of blood T cell repertoires in COVID-19. Repertoires were generated with immunoSEQ multiplex PCR, while TCRdb's copy carries only in-frame clones and drops some. Found here are just over 60,000 clones, around 85% of them singletons; the top ten hold 20%. The sample was peripheral blood. These receptors were taken from an elderly woman with active or convalescent COVID-19. CDR3s include the opening cysteine and the closing phenylalanine or tryptophan. Each record gives: D gene, clone size, V gene, J gene, CDR3 length, CDR3 DNA, CDR3 protein. D genes are given only for firm matches. Some rows have no size entry. The others give once, few or many, or a class for an expanded clone.

D gene: -
clone size: -
V gene: TRBV7-7
J gene: TRBJ1-5
CDR3 length: 16
CDR3 DNA: TGTGCCAGCAGCTTAGGTGTCAGGCCGTTGGATCAGCCCCAGCATTTT
CDR3 protein: CASSLGVRPLDQPQHF

D gene: -
clone size: many
V gene: TRBV2
J gene: TRBJ2-7
CDR3 length: 13
CDR3 DNA: TGTGCCAGCAGTGTGGACAGTAGTTTATGGTCCCTTTTC
CDR3 protein: CASSVDSSLWSLF

D gene: TRBD1
clone size: -
V gene: TRBV19
J gene: TRBJ2-3
CDR3 length: 15
CDR3 DNA: TGTGCCAGTAGTATCCGGACAGGGGAGGCAGATACGCAGTATTTT
CDR3 protein: CASSIRTGEADTQYF

D gene: -
clone size: -
V gene: TRBV2
J gene: TRBJ2-4
CDR3 length: 14
CDR3 DNA: TGTGCCAGCAGTGACTCATCACGTAGAGGGATTCAGTACTTC
CDR3 protein: CASSDSSRRGIQYF

D gene: -
clone size: -
V gene: TRBV12-3/TRBV12-4
J gene: TRBJ1-5
CDR3 length: 13
CDR3 DNA: TGTGCCAGCAGTTTACTGGAGGGTCAGCCCCAGCATTTT
CDR3 protein: CASSLLEGQPQHF

D gene: -
clone size: -
V gene: TRBV9
J gene: TRBJ2-2
CDR3 length: 15
CDR3 DNA: TGTGCCAGCAGCGTAGAAAGGAGGAGCACCGGGGAGCTGTTTTTT
CDR3 protein: CASSVERRSTGELFF

D gene: -
clone size: -
V gene: TRBV21-1
J gene: TRBJ2-7
CDR3 length: 16
CDR3 DNA: TGTGCCAGCAGCAAGGGCCCAGAGGAGGGGTCCCACGAGCAGTACTTC
CDR3 protein: CASSKGPEEGSHEQYF

D gene: -
clone size: -
V gene: TRBV6-4
J gene: TRBJ1-2
CDR3 length: 15
CDR3 DNA: TGTGCCAGCAGTGACTCCGGGGACATCAACTATGGCTACACCTTC
CDR3 protein: CASSDSGDINYGYTF

D gene: -
clone size: -
V gene: TRBV9
J gene: TRBJ2-1
CDR3 length: 13
CDR3 DNA: TGTGCCAGCAGCCCGGGGGCCTACAATGAGCAGTTCTTC
CDR3 protein: CASSPGAYNEQFF

D gene: TRBD1
clone size: -
V gene: TRBV19
J gene: TRBJ2-1
CDR3 length: 14
CDR3 DNA: TGTGCCAGTACCAGACAGGGAGTAATGAATGAGCAGTTCTTC
CDR3 protein: CASTRQGVMNEQFF

D gene: TRBD2
clone size: once
V gene: TRBV15
J gene: TRBJ2-5
CDR3 length: 16
CDR3 DNA: TGTGCCACCAGCAGAGGGGAACGGGGGGGCCGGGAGACCCAGTACTTC
CDR3 protein: CATSRGERGGRETQYF

D gene: TRBD1
clone size: few
V gene: TRBV18
J gene: TRBJ1-6
CDR3 length: 14
CDR3 DNA: TGTGCCAGCTCACCCTCAGGGGGCGAGACACCCCTCCACTTT
CDR3 protein: CASSPSGGETPLHF

D gene: -
clone size: -
V gene: TRBV2
J gene: TRBJ1-1
CDR3 length: 13
CDR3 DNA: TGTGCCAGCAGTTCAGGCGGGTTGCCTGAAGCTTTCTTT
CDR3 protein: CASSSGGLPEAFF

D gene: -
clone size: -
V gene: TRBV9
J gene: TRBJ2-7
CDR3 length: 16
CDR3 DNA: TGTGCCAGCAGCGTAGCTGCGGGACAGTTGGACTACGAGCAGTACTTC
CDR3 protein: CASSVAAGQLDYEQYF

D gene: TRBD2
clone size: few
V gene: TRBV5-1
J gene: TRBJ2-5
CDR3 length: 16
CDR3 DNA: TGCGCCAGCAGCTTGGTCCCGGGACTAGCCGCAGAGACCCAGTACTTC
CDR3 protein: CASSLVPGLAAETQYF

D gene: -
clone size: -
V gene: TRBV4-1
J gene: TRBJ1-3
CDR3 length: 17
CDR3 DNA: TGCGCCAGCAGCCAAGAAACGGGGTTCTACTCTGGAAACACCATATATTTT
CDR3 protein: CASSQETGFYSGNTIYF

D gene: -
clone size: few
V gene: TRBV2
J gene: TRBJ2-7
CDR3 length: 13
CDR3 DNA: TGTGCCAGCAGCCGGGACATGTCCTACGAGCAGTACTTC
CDR3 protein: CASSRDMSYEQYF

D gene: -
clone size: -
V gene: TRBV20-1
J gene: TRBJ1-1
CDR3 length: 11
CDR3 DNA: TGCAGTGCCCTAGGACAGACTGAAGCTTTCTTT
CDR3 protein: CSALGQTEAFF

D gene: -
clone size: -
V gene: TRBV27
J gene: TRBJ1-1
CDR3 length: 16
CDR3 DNA: TGTGCCAGCAGTTTAGAGGGAACCATAATGAACACTGAAGCTTTCTTT
CDR3 protein: CASSLEGTIMNTEAFF

D gene: TRBD1
clone size: few
V gene: TRBV19
J gene: TRBJ2-7
CDR3 length: 13
CDR3 DNA: TGTGCCAGCCGGGACAGTAATCTGGACGAGCAGTACTTC
CDR3 protein: CASRDSNLDEQYF

D gene: TRBD1
clone size: -
V gene: TRBV5-4
J gene: TRBJ2-1
CDR3 length: 14
CDR3 DNA: TGTGCCAGCAGCGGGGACAGGGTTGGCAATGAGCAGTTCTTC
CDR3 protein: CASSGDRVGNEQFF

D gene: -
clone size: -
V gene: TRBV12-3/TRBV12-4
J gene: TRBJ1-2
CDR3 length: 13
CDR3 DNA: TGTGCCAGCAGTTTAGCAGCGGGGGTTGGCTACACCTTC
CDR3 protein: CASSLAAGVGYTF

D gene: -
clone size: -
V gene: TRBV4-1
J gene: TRBJ2-7
CDR3 length: 15
CDR3 DNA: TGCGCCAGCAGCCAAGGGCTGAAACAGGGTTACGAGCAGTACTTC
CDR3 protein: CASSQGLKQGYEQYF

D gene: TRBD1
clone size: -
V gene: TRBV5-1
J gene: TRBJ2-2
CDR3 length: 13
CDR3 DNA: TGCGCCAGCAGCTACAGGGGCCCCGGGGAGCTGTTTTTT
CDR3 protein: CASSYRGPGELFF

D gene: -
clone size: -
V gene: TRBV2
J gene: TRBJ1-5
CDR3 length: 15
CDR3 DNA: TGTGCCAGCAGTGAGAGGAGTCCCGCGGGTCAGCCCCAGCATTTT
CDR3 protein: CASSERSPAGQPQHF

D gene: TRBD1
clone size: -
V gene: TRBV5-1
J gene: TRBJ1-3
CDR3 length: 16
CDR3 DNA: TGCGCCAGCAGCTTGGACGGGACAGGCTCTGGAAACACCATATATTTT
CDR3 protein: CASSLDGTGSGNTIYF

D gene: TRBD1
clone size: -
V gene: TRBV15
J gene: TRBJ1-4
CDR3 length: 17
CDR3 DNA: TGTGCCACCAGCAGAAGCGTTGGACAGGGCGGGAATGAAAAACTGTTTTTT
CDR3 protein: CATSRSVGQGGNEKLFF

D gene: -
clone size: -
V gene: TRBV7-9
J gene: TRBJ1-4
CDR3 length: 16
CDR3 DNA: TGTGCCAGCAGCTTGGCCCAGGGTTCTTTAGGTGAAAAACTGTTTTTT
CDR3 protein: CASSLAQGSLGEKLFF

D gene: -
clone size: -
V gene: TRBV5-1
J gene: TRBJ2-1
CDR3 length: 13
CDR3 DNA: TGCGCCAGCAGCTTGATCCCGCAGAATGAGCAGTTCTTC
CDR3 protein: CASSLIPQNEQFF

D gene: TRBD1
clone size: once
V gene: TRBV2
J gene: TRBJ1-5
CDR3 length: 14
CDR3 DNA: TGTGCCAGCACACAGGACAGGGTTAGCCAGCCCCAGCATTTT
CDR3 protein: CASTQDRVSQPQHF

D gene: -
clone size: -
V gene: TRBV5-4
J gene: TRBJ1-2
CDR3 length: 15
CDR3 DNA: TGTGCCAGCAGCCCGAACCCCCCCGGGGTACATGGCTACACCTTC
CDR3 protein: CASSPNPPGVHGYTF

D gene: -
clone size: -
V gene: TRBV5-1
J gene: TRBJ2-7
CDR3 length: 18
CDR3 DNA: TGCGCCAGCAGCTACTTGGCCCTGCGGACAGTGAGATCCTACGAGCAGTACTTC
CDR3 protein: CASSYLALRTVRSYEQYF

D gene: TRBD1
clone size: -
V gene: TRBV19
J gene: TRBJ1-1
CDR3 length: 14
CDR3 DNA: TGTGCCAGCACATCGGACAGGGTTACTACTGAAGCTTTCTTT
CDR3 protein: CASTSDRVTTEAFF

D gene: -
clone size: -
V gene: TRBV7-2
J gene: TRBJ1-6
CDR3 length: 14
CDR3 DNA: TGTGCCAGCAGCTCACAGGGTCTCACTTCACCCCTCCACTTT
CDR3 protein: CASSSQGLTSPLHF

D gene: -
clone size: -
V gene: TRBV5-1
J gene: TRBJ1-4
CDR3 length: 15
CDR3 DNA: TGCGCCAGCAGCTTGTCCCACTCAAAGATTGAAAAACTGTTTTTT
CDR3 protein: CASSLSHSKIEKLFF

D gene: TRBD1
clone size: -
V gene: TRBV6-6
J gene: TRBJ2-7
CDR3 length: 16
CDR3 DNA: TGTGCCAGCAGTACCACACTCCCGGGACAGGGGGCCAAGCAGTACTTC
CDR3 protein: CASSTTLPGQGAKQYF

D gene: -
clone size: -
V gene: TRBV7-3
J gene: TRBJ1-6
CDR3 length: 15
CDR3 DNA: TGTGCCAGCAGCTTAGCAGGGCCGCCGAATTCACCCCTCCACTTT
CDR3 protein: CASSLAGPPNSPLHF

D gene: -
clone size: -
V gene: TRBV19
J gene: TRBJ1-2
CDR3 length: 14
CDR3 DNA: TGTGCCAGTAGTCCCCGGGGGGCTGCTAATGGCTACACCTTC
CDR3 protein: CASSPRGAANGYTF

D gene: -
clone size: few
V gene: TRBV5-1
J gene: TRBJ1-6
CDR3 length: 14
CDR3 DNA: TGCGCCAGCAGCCAAAAGACAGCCGCGGGGGCCCTCCACTTT
CDR3 protein: CASSQKTAAGALHF

D gene: -
clone size: -
V gene: TRBV6-5
J gene: TRBJ1-6
CDR3 length: 15
CDR3 DNA: TGTGCCAGCAGTTACTCTTCGGTCAGGGGATCACCCCTCCACTTT
CDR3 protein: CASSYSSVRGSPLHF

D gene: -
clone size: -
V gene: TRBV18
J gene: TRBJ1-2
CDR3 length: 16
CDR3 DNA: TGTGCCAGCTCACCACCGGGGATTGTGGGGGCGCAAGGCTACACCTTC
CDR3 protein: CASSPPGIVGAQGYTF

D gene: TRBD1
clone size: -
V gene: TRBV10-3
J gene: TRBJ2-6
CDR3 length: 17
CDR3 DNA: TGTGCCATCAGAGGACAGGGAACCCTCTCTGGGGCCAACGTCCTGACTTTC
CDR3 protein: CAIRGQGTLSGANVLTF

D gene: TRBD1
clone size: -
V gene: TRBV5-1
J gene: TRBJ1-1
CDR3 length: 18
CDR3 DNA: TGCGCCAGCAGCTTGGGGGACAGGGGGCGGGTCATGAACACTGAAGCTTTCTTT
CDR3 protein: CASSLGDRGRVMNTEAFF

D gene: -
clone size: -
V gene: TRBV6-5
J gene: TRBJ1-1
CDR3 length: 12
CDR3 DNA: TGTGCCAGCAGAACGGGGTGGGGTGAAGCTTTCTTT
CDR3 protein: CASRTGWGEAFF

D gene: -
clone size: once
V gene: TRBV5-8
J gene: TRBJ1-6
CDR3 length: 16
CDR3 DNA: TGTGCCAGCAGCTTGATCGGGGGGGCGGTTGGTTCACCCCTCCACTTT
CDR3 protein: CASSLIGGAVGSPLHF

D gene: TRBD2
clone size: -
V gene: TRBV4-1
J gene: TRBJ2-3
CDR3 length: 15
CDR3 DNA: TGCGCCAGCAGCGCGGCAGCGGGGGGAGGAGATACGCAGTATTTT
CDR3 protein: CASSAAAGGGDTQYF

D gene: -
clone size: -
V gene: TRBV5-1
J gene: TRBJ1-1
CDR3 length: 12
CDR3 DNA: TGCGCCAGCAGCTTCTCAGGAACTGAAGCTTTCTTT
CDR3 protein: CASSFSGTEAFF

D gene: -
clone size: -
V gene: TRBV19
J gene: TRBJ1-2
CDR3 length: 13
CDR3 DNA: TGTGCCAGTAGTATCGACACGGAATATGGCTACACCTTC
CDR3 protein: CASSIDTEYGYTF

D gene: -
clone size: -
V gene: TRBV5-4
J gene: TRBJ2-5
CDR3 length: 13
CDR3 DNA: TGTGCCAGCAGCCCCCCGCGCCAAGAGACCCAGTACTTC
CDR3 protein: CASSPPRQETQYF

D gene: -
clone size: -
V gene: TRBV12-3/TRBV12-4
J gene: TRBJ1-5
CDR3 length: 13
CDR3 DNA: TGTGCCAGCAGTTCACAGGAGGGGCAGCCCCAGCATTTT
CDR3 protein: CASSSQEGQPQHF